The 2 T cell receptor beta chains below were found in one sample sequenced in a study of blood T cell repertoires in COVID-19. Assay used: immunoSEQ multiplex PCR; TCRdb lists only in-frame clones, some missing. Here the sample spans more than 85,000 clones, roughly 87% being singletons. Sequenced material: peripheral blood. These receptors were taken from a woman aged 55 to 70 with acute or convalescent COVID-19.

This clone was detected once. The V call is TRBV28, the J call TRBJ2-7, with 8 nucleotides matching TRBD1. V lost 3 bases, J lost 3 bases, and 13 bases stayed unmatched. CDR3 length: 17 amino acids. CDR1 and CDR2 from the germline V gene are MDHEN and SYDVKM. In nucleotides, the CDR3 is TGTGCCAGCAGTTTCCCCCTCAGAGCCAGGGGGCTCTACGAGCAGTACTTC. Translating gives CASSFPLRARGLYEQYF.

This clone was seen more than once but under ten times. The rearrangement links TRBV20-1 to TRBJ2-7; the D is unclear. V was trimmed by 3 bases and J by 5 bases, leaving 5 bases between them. The CDR3 extends over 10 amino acids. Germline CDR1 DFQATT, CDR2 SNEGSKA (reference sequence). In nucleotides, the CDR3 is TGCAGTGCTAGTGGGCACGAGCAGTACTTC. Encoded protein: CSASGHEQYF.